This TCR beta chain is drawn from a study of CD8+ T cells in alopecia areata. The sequencing template was cDNA reverse transcribed from extracted RNA. The method was immunoSEQ multiplex PCR; TCRdb's version includes in-frame clones alone and lacks a portion of them. The sample consists of fewer than 150,000 clones, 45% to 65% of them appearing once. Indicated treatment: oral pan-JAK inhibitor, 5-10 mg twice daily. CDR1 is SGHRS and CDR2 is YFSETQ in the germline V gene. The CDR3 length is 15 residues. The V and J ends lost 0 bases and 9 bases respectively, with 13 bases between them. Broader study findings: The study found that many expanded lesional clones persisted in scalp and blood during tofacitinib.

For this clone: Its antigen is as yet unknown.

This sequence was found in a human donor with alopecia areata. The source material was CD4+ T cells sorted from blood, sampled at week 24, from a patient treated with tofacitinib. The V and J genes are TRBV5-1 and TRBJ1-6; maybe TRBD1 (5 bases). CDR3 loop: CASSLDVRVGSPLHF. DNA of the CDR3: TGCGCCAGCAGCTTGGACGTCAGGGTCGGTTCACCCCTCCACTTT.